This T cell receptor beta chain stems from a study of patients and donors after allogeneic stem cell transplantation. TCRdb processed the RT-PCR reads anew with MiXCR; each CDR3 protein has one entry. The sample has tens of thousands of distinct CDR3 sequences; about 48% are singletons. Specimen: blood, either unsorted or a sorted T cell fraction (not recorded which). The clonotype originates from a human donor who was either an allogeneic HSCT recipient or a stem cell or donor lymphocyte infusion donor (not recorded which). It is not recorded whose cells these are; they may come from a transplant donor.

In DNA form, the CDR3 reads TGTGCCAGCAGTTACTCCGGACGGCCTAGGCACACTGAAGCTTTCTTT. Translating gives CASSYSGRPRHTEAFF. The genes are TRBV28 and TRBJ1-1; D remains ambiguous. There are 16 residues in the CDR3. The germline V gene encodes CDR1 MDHEN and CDR2 SYDVKM. V lost 4 bases, J lost 3 bases, and 18 bases lay in between.